These 2 T cell receptor beta chains came from one sample sequenced in a study of OX40 agonist ivuxolimab in advanced cancers. The method was immunoSEQ multiplex PCR; TCRdb's version includes in-frame clones alone and lacks a portion of them. Here the sample spans 65,000 to 85,000 clones, 84% being singletons. The specimen comprised CD4+ or CD8+ T cells sorted from blood, sampled in a trial of the OX40 agonist ivuxolimab. The receptors derive from an adult with an advanced solid tumor such as melanoma, head and neck, liver or kidney cancer.

This clone was counted a few times. The chain carries TRBV10-1 and TRBJ1-6; D unresolved. The CDR3 length is 16 residues. Germline V lookup: CDR1 WNHNN, CDR2 SYGVQD (reference sequence). V lost 6 bases and J lost 2, with 14 bases in between. The CDR3 sequence is CASRSPKVPYNSPLHF. Here the CDR3 DNA reads TGCGCCAGCAGGAGCCCTAAGGTACCCTATAATTCACCCCTCCACTTT.

A few counts support this clone. The CDR3 spells CASSFSGGAKNIQYF. Written as DNA, the CDR3 is TGTGCCAGCAGCTTTAGCGGGGGAGCCAAAAACATTCAGTACTTC. The chain employs TRBV7-9 and TRBJ2-4; 9 bases agree with TRBD2. With V trimmed by 3 bases and J by 0 bases, 0 bases remained unmatched. From germline, CDR1 is SEHNR and CDR2 FQNEAQ (reference sequence). This CDR3 has 15 amino acids.